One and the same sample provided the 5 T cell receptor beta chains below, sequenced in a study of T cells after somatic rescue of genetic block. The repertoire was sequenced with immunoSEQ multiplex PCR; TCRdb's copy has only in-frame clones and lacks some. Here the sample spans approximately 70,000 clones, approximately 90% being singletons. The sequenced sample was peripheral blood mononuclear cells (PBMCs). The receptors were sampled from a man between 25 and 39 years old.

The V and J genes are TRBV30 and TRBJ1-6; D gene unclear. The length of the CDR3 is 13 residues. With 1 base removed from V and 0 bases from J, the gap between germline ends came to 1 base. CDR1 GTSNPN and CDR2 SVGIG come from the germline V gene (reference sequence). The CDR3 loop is CAWSASYNSPLHF. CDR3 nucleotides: TGTGCCTGGAGTGCCTCCTATAATTCACCCCTCCACTTT. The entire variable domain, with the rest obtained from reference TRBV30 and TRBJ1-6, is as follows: SQTIHQWPATLVQPVGSPLSLECTVEGTSNPNLYWYRQAAGRGLQLLFYSVGIGQISSEVPQNLSASRPQDRQFILSSKKLLLSDSGFYLCAWSASYNSPLHFGNGTRLTVT.

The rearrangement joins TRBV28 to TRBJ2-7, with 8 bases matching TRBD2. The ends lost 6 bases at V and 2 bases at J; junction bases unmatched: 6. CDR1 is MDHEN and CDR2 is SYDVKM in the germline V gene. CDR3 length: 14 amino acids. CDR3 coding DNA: TGTGCCAGCAGGGCCGGGACTAGACCCTACGAGCAGTACTTC. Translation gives CASRAGTRPYEQYF.

The CDR3 loop reads CASSEGQASTDTQYF. The CDR3 bases are TGTGCCAGCAGTGAAGGGCAGGCTAGCACAGATACGCAGTATTTT. The V and J genes are TRBV6-4 and TRBJ2-3; D call uncertain. The CDR3 sequence is 15 residues long. Trimming cost V 3 bases and J 0 bases, with 10 bases left between them. Germline CDR1 and CDR2: MRHNA and SNTAGT.

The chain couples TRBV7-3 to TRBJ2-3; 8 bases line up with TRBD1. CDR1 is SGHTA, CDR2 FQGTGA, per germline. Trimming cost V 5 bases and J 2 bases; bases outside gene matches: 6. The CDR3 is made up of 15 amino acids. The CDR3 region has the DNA TGTGCCAGCAGCCCAGACAGGGGTTACACAGATACGCAGTATTTT. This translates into CASSPDRGYTDTQYF.

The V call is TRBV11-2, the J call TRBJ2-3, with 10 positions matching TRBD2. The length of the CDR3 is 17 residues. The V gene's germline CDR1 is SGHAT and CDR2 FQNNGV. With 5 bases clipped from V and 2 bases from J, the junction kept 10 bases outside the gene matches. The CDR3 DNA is TGTGCCAGCAGCCCTCGATCCCTAGCGGGAGTCACAGATACGCAGTATTTT. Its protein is CASSPRSLAGVTDTQYF.